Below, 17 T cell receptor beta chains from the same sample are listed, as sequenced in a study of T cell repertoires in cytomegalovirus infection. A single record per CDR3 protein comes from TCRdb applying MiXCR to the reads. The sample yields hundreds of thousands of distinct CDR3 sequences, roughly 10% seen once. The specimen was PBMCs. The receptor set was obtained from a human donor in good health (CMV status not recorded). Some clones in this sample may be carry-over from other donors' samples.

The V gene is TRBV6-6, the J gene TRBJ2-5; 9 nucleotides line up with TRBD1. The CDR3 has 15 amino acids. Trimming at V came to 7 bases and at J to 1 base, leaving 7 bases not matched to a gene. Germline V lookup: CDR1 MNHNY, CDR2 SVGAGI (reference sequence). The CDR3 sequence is CASKKRDRAQETQYF. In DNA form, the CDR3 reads TGTGCCAGCAAGAAAAGGGACAGGGCCCAAGAGACCCAGTACTTC.

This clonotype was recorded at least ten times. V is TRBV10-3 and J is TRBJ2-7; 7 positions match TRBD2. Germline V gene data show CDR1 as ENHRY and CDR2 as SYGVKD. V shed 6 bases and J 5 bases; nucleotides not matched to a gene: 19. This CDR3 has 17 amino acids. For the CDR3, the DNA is TGTGCCATCAGCGCCTCCCCAGGTGCGGGGAGGGCCGACGAGCAGTACTTC. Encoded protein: CAISASPGAGRADEQYF.

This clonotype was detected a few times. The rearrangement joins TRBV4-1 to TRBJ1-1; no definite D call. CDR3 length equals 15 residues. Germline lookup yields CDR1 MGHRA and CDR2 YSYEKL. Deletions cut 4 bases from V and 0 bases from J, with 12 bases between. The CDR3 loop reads CASSLFDTMNTEAFF. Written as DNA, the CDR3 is TGCGCCAGCAGCCTCTTCGACACTATGAACACTGAAGCTTTCTTT.

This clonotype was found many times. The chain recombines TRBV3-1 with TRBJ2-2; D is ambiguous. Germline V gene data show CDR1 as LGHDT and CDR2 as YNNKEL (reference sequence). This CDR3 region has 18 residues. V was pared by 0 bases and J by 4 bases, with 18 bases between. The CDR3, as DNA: TGTGCCAGCAGCCAAGAGCGGCGGCTAGGGCCCCCCACCGGGGAGCTGTTTTTT. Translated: CASSQERRLGPPTGELFF.

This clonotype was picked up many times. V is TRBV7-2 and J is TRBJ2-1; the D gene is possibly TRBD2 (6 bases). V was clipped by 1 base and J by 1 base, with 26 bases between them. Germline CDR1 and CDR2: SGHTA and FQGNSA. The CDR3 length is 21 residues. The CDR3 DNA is TGTGCCAGCAGCTTAGGGTTAAGGGACTGGCCCGTTGGGAGGTCCTACAATGAGCAGTTCTTC. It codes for CASSLGLRDWPVGRSYNEQFF. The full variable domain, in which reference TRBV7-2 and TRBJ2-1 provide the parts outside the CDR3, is GAGVSQSPSNKVTEKGKDVELRCDPISGHTALYWYRQSLGQGLEFLIYFQGNSAPDKSGLPSDRFSAERTGGSVSTLTIQRTQQEDSAVYLCASSLGLRDWPVGRSYNEQFFGPGTRLTVL.

The CDR3 DNA sequence: TGTGCCAGCAGTTTAACCCCCCTCCTTCAGCCCCAGCATTTT. As protein: CASSLTPLLQPQHF. The gene calls are TRBV27 and TRBJ1-5; D not resolved. The CDR3 length is 14 residues. The germline CDR1 and CDR2 sequences are MNHEY and SMNVEV (reference sequence). The V and J ends lost 2 bases and 6 bases respectively, with 11 bases between them.

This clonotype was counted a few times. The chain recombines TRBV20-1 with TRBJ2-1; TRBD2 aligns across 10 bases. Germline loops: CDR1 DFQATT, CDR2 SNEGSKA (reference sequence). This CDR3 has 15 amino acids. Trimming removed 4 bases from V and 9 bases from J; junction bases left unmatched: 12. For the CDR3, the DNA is TGCAGTGCTACCCGGCGGCTAGCGGGAGCTGGTGAGCAGTTCTTC. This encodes CSATRRLAGAGEQFF.

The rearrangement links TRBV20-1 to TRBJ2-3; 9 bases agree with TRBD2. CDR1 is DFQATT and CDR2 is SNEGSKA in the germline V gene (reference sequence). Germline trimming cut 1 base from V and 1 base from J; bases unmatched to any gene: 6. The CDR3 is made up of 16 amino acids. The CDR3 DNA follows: TGCAGTGCTAGAGCGAGAGGCGGGGGGGGCACAGATACGCAGTATTTT. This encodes CSARARGGGGTDTQYF.

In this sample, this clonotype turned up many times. Written as DNA, the CDR3 is TGTGCCAGCAGCTCTTACAGGGAGAGCGGCAATCAGCCCCAGCATTTT. Its translation: CASSSYRESGNQPQHF. This chain joins TRBV11-1 and TRBJ1-5; weak D call: TRBD1 (6 bases). CDR3 length: 16 amino acids. The V gene's germline CDR1 is SGHAT and CDR2 FQDESV (reference sequence). V was trimmed by 4 bases and J by 2 bases, leaving 15 bases between them.

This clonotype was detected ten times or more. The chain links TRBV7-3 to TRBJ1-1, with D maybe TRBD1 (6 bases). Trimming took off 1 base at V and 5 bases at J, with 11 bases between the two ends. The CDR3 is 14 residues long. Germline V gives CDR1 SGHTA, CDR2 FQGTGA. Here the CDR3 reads CASSLMTGGTEAFF. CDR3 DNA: TGTGCCAGCAGCTTAATGACAGGTGGAACTGAAGCTTTCTTT.

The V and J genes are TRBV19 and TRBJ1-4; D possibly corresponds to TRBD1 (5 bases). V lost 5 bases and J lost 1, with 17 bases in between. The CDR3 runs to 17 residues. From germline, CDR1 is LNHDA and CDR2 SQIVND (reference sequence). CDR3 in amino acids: CASSLGTVQVTNEKLFF. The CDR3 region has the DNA TGTGCCAGTAGTCTGGGGACTGTTCAAGTAACTAATGAAAAACTGTTTTTT.

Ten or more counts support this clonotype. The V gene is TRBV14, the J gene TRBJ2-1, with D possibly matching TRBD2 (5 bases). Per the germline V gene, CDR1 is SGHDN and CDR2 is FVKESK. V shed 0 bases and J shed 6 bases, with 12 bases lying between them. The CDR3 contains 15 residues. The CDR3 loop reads CASSQDWELGNEQFF. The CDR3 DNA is TGTGCCAGCAGCCAAGACTGGGAGCTAGGCAATGAGCAGTTCTTC.

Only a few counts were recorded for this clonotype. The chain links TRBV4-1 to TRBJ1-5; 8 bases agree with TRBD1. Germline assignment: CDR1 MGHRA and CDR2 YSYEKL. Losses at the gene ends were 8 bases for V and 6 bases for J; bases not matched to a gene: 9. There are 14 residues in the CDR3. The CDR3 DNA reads TGCGCCAGCTCGGACAGGGAAGGTTTTCAGCCCCAGCATTTT. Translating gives CASSDREGFQPQHF.

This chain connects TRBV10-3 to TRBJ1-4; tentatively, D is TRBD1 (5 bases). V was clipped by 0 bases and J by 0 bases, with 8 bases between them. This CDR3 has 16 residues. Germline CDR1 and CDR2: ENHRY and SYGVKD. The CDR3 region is CAISESAGATNEKLFF. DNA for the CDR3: TGTGCCATCAGTGAGTCAGCGGGGGCAACTAATGAAAAACTGTTTTTT.

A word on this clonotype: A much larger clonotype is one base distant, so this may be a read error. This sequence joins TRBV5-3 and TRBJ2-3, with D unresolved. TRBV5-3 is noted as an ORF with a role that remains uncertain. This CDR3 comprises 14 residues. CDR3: CTSSLESKTDTQYF. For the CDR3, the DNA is TGTACCAGCAGCTTGGAATCGAAGACAGATACGCAGTATTTT.

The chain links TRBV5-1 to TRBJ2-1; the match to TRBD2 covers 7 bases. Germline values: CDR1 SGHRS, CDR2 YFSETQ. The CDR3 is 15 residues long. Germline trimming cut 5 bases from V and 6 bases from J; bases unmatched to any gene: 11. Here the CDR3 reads CASRFAPGTINEQFF. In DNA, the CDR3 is TGCGCCAGCAGATTTGCACCCGGGACTATCAATGAGCAGTTCTTC. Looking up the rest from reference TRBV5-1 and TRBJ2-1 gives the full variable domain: KAGVTQTPRYLIKTRGQQVTLSCSPISGHRSVSWYQQTPGQGLQFLFEYFSETQRNKGNFPGRFSGRQFSNSRSEMNVSTLELGDSALYLCASRFAPGTINEQFFGPGTRLTVL.

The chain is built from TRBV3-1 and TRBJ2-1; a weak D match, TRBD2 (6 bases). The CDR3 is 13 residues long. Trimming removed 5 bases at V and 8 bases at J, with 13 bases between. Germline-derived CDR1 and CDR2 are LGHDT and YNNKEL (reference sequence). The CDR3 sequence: CASSKRRGDEQFF. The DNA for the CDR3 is TGTGCCAGCAGCAAAAGGCGGGGCGATGAGCAGTTCTTC.